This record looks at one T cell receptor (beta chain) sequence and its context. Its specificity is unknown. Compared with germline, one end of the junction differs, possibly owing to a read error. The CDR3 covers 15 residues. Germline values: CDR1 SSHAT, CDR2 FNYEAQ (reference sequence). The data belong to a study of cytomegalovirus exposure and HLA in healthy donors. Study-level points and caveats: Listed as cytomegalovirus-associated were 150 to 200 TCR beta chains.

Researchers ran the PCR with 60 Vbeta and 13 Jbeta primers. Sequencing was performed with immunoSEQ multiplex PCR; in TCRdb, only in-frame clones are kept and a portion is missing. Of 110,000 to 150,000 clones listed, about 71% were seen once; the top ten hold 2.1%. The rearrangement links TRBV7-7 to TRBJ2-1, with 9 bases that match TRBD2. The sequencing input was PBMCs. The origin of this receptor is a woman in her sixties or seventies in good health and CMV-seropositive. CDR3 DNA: TGTGCTAGCAGCCTAGCCGGGACTAGCTTCAATGAGCAGTTCTTC. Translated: CASSLAGTSFNEQFF.